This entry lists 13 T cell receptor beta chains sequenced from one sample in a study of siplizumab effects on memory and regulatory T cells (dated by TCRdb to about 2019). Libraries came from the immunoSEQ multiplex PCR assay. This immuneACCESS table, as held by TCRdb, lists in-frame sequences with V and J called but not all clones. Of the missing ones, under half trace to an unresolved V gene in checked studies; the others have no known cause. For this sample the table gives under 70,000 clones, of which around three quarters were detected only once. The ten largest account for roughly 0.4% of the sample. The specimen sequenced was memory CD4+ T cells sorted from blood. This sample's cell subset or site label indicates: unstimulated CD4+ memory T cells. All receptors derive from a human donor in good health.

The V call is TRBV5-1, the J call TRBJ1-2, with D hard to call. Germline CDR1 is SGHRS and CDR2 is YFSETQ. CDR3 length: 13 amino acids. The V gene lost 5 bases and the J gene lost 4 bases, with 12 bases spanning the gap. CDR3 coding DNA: TGCGCCAGCAGGAAGGCGGATGGCTATGGCTACACCTTC. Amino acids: CASRKADGYGYTF.

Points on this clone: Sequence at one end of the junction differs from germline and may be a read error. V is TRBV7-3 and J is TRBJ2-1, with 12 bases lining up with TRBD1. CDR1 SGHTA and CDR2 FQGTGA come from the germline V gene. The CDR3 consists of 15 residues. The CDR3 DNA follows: TGTGCCAGCAGCCTAACCGGGACAGGGGGCGACGAGCAGTTCTTC. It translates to CASSLTGTGGDEQFF.

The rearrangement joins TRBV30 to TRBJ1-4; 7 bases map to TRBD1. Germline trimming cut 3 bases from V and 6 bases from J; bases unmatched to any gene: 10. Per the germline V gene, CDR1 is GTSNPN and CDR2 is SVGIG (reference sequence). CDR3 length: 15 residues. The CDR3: CAWSLDRARDEKLFF. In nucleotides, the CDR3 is TGTGCCTGGAGCCTAGACAGGGCCAGGGATGAAAAACTGTTTTTT.

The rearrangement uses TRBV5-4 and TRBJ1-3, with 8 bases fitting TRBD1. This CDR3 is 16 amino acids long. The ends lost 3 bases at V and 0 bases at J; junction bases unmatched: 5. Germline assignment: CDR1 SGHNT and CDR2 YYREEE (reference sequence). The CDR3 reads CASSSSGQGSGNTIYF. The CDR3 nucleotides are TGTGCCAGCAGCTCGTCTGGACAGGGCTCTGGAAACACCATATATTTT.

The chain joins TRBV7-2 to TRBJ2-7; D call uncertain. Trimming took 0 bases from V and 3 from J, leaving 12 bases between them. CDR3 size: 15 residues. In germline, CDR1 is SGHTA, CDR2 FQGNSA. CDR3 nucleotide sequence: TGTGCCAGCAGCTTAGCCCAGGCTACGGTCTACGAGCAGTACTTC. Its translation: CASSLAQATVYEQYF.

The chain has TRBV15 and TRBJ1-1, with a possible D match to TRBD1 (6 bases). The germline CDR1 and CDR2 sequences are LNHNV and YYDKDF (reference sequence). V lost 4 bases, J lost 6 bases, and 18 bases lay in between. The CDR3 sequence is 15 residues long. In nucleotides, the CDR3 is TGTGCCACCAGCACACGCCTCACTGAGGGGGCTGAAGCTTTCTTT. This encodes CATSTRLTEGAEAFF.

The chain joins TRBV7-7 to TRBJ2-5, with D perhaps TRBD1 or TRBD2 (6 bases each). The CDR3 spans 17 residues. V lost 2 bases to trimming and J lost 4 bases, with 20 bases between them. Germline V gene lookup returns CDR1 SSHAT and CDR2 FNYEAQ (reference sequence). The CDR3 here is CASSLRGRGQRRETQYF. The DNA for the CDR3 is TGTGCCAGCAGCTTAAGGGGTCGGGGGCAGCGGAGAGAGACCCAGTACTTC. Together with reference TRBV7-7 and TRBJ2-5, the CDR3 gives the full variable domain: GAGVSQSPRYKVTKRGQDVTLRCDPISSHATLYWYQQALGQGPEFLTYFNYEAQPDKSGLPSDRFSAERPEGSISTLTIQRTEQRDSAMYRCASSLRGRGQRRETQYFGPGTRLLVL.

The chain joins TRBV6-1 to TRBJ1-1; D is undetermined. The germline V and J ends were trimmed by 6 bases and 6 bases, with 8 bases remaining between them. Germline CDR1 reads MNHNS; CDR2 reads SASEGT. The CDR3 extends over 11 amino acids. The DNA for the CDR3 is TGTGCCAGCAGGGTGGGGTCTGAAGCTTTCTTT. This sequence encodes CASRVGSEAFF.

As DNA, the CDR3 is TGTGCCAGCAGCGCGAACACCGGGGAGCTGTTTTTT. The encoded protein is CASSANTGELFF. The chain carries TRBV28 and TRBJ2-2; D call uncertain. V lost 6 bases and J 0 bases, leaving 2 bases between the germline ends. Germline V gives CDR1 MDHEN, CDR2 SYDVKM. CDR3 length: 12 residues.

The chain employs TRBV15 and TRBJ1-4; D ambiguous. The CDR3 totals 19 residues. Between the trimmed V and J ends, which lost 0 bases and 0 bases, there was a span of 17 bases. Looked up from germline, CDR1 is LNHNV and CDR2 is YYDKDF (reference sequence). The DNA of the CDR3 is TGTGCCACCAGCAGAGATCGAAGTCAGCGTGGGGCAACTAATGAAAAACTGTTTTTT. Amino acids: CATSRDRSQRGATNEKLFF.

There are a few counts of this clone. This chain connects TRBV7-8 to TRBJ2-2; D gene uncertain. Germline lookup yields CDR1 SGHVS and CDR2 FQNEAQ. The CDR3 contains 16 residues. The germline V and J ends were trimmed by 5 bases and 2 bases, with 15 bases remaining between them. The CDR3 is CASSQGESGNTGELFF. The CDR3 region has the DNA TGTGCCAGCAGCCAAGGCGAGTCAGGCAACACCGGGGAGCTGTTTTTT.

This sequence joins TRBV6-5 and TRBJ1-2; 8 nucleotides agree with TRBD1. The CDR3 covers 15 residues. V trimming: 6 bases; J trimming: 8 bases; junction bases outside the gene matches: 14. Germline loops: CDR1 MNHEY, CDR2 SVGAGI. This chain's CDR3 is CASSHTTGQGIGYTF. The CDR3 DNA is TGTGCCAGCAGCCACACTACCGGACAGGGCATAGGCTACACCTTC.

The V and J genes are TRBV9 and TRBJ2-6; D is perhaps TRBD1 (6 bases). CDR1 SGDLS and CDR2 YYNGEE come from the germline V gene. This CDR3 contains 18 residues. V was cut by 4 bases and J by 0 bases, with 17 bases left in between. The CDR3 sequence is CASSPETGSFSGANVLTF. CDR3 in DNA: TGTGCCAGCAGCCCGGAGACAGGTTCCTTCTCTGGGGCCAACGTCCTGACTTTC.